This T cell receptor beta chain was captured by sequencing in a study of metastatic and nonmetastatic thyroid tumors. Study information: Repertoires from blood and tumor or nodule tissue of malignant and benign thyroid patients were compared.

This clone is categorized as medium-sized. V lost 1 base, J lost 8 bases, and 10 bases stayed unmatched. This CDR3 has 14 residues. CDR1 is DFQATT, CDR2 SNEGSKA, per germline (reference sequence). Under the authors' procedure: The distant-metastasis classifier for papillary thyroid cancer was built from CDR3 differences across clinicopathological groups. TCRdb reprocessed the PCR reads using MiXCR. In this record, the V and J calls reflect TCRdb's handling and not the investigators' own analysis. The table has 12,000 or so clones, around 29% seen once. Thyroid surgery was performed in patients who had received no treatment beforehand.

Sample: tumor tissue. This chain joins TRBV20-1 and TRBJ1-2, with 7 bases that match TRBD1. The TCR comes from a female donor with papillary thyroid cancer or a benign thyroid nodule (not recorded which). Some clones in this sample may be carry-over from other donors' samples. This CDR3 is CSARVDRSIEGYTF. DNA of the CDR3: TGCAGTGCTAGAGTGGACAGGTCAATCGAGGGCTACACCTTC.